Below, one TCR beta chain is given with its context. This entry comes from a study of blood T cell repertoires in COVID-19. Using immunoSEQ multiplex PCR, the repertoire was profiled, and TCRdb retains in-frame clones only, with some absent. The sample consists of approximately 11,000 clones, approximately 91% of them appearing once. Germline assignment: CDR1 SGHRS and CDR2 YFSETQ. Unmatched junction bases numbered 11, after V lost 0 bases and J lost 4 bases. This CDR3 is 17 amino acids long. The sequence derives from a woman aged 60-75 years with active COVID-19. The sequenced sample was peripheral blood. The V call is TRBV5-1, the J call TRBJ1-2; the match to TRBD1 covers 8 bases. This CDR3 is CASSLGQGAALSYGYTF. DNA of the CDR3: TGCGCCAGCAGCTTGGGGCAGGGGGCAGCCCTATCCTATGGCTACACCTTC.